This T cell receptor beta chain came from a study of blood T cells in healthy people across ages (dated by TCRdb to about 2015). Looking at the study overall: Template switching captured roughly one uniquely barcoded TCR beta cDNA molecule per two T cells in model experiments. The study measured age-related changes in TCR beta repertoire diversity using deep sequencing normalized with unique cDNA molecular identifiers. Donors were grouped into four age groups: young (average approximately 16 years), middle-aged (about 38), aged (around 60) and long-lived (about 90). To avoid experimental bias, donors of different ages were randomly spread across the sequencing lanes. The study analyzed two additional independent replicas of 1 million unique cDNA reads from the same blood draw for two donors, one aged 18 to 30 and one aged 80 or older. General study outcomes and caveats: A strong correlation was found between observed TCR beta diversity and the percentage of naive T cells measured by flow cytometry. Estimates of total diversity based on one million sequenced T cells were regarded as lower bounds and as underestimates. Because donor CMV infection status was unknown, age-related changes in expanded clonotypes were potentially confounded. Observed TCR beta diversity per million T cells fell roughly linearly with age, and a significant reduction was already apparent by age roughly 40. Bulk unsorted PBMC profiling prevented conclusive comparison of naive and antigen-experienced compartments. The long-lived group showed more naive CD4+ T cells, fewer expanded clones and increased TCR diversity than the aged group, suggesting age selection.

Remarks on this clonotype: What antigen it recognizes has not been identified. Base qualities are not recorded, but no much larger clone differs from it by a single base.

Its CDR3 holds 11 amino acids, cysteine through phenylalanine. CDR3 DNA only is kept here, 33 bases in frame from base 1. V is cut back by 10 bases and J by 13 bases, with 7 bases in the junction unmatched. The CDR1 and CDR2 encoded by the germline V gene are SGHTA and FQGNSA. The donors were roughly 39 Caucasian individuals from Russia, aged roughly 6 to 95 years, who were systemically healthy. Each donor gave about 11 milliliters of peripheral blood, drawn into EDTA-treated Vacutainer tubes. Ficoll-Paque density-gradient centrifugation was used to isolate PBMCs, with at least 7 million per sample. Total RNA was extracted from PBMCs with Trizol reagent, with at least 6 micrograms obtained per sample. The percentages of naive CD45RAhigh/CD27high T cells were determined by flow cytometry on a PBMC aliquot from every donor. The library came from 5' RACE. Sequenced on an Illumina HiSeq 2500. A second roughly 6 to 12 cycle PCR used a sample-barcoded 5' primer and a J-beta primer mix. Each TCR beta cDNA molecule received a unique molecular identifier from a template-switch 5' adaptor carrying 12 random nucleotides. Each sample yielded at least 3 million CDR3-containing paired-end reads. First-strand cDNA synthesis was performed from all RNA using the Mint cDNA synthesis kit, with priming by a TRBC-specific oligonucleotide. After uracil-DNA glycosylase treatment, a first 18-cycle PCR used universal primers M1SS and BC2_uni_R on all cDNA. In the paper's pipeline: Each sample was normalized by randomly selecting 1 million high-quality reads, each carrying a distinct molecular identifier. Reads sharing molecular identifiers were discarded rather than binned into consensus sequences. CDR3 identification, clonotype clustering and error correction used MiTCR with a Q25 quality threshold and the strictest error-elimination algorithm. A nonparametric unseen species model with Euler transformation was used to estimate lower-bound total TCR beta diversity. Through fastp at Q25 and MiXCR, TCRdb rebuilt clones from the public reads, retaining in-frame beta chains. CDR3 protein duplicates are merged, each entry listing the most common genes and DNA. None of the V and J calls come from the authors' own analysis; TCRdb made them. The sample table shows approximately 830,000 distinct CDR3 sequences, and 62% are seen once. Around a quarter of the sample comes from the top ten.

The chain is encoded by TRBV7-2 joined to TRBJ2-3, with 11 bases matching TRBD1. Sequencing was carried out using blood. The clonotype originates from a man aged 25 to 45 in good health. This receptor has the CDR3 CAKPGQGVKYF. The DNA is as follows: TGTGCCAAACCGGGACAGGGGGTTAAGTATTTT.